Below are 10 T cell receptor beta chains sequenced from a single sample in a study of technical replicates of blood from a handful of donors. Sequencing was performed with immunoSEQ multiplex PCR; in TCRdb, only in-frame clones are kept and a portion is missing. The sample has approximately 100,000 clones, over 95% seen once. Sequenced input: T cells isolated from PBMCs. All receptors come from a human donor in good health.

For the CDR3, the DNA is TGTGCCATCAGTGAAAAACCTGGACTAGCGGGGGGTGCGGAGACCCAGTACTTC. It yields the protein CAISEKPGLAGGAETQYF. J is TRBJ2-5 and V is TRBV10-3; 14 bases are a match to TRBD2. V lost 3 bases to trimming and J lost 5 bases; unmatched junction nucleotides: 11. The CDR3 has 18 amino acids. The germline gives CDR1 ENHRY, CDR2 SYGVKD.

V and J are TRBV10-3 and TRBJ2-1, with 8 bases identical to TRBD2. The trim removed 0 bases at V and 5 bases at J, leaving 3 bases unmatched. Germline V CDR1 and CDR2: ENHRY, SYGVKD. The CDR3 extends over 15 amino acids. The CDR3, as DNA: TGTGCCATCAGTGAGTCGGAGCGGGGGAACAATGAGCAGTTCTTC. Its translation is CAISESERGNNEQFF.

The gene calls are TRBV6-6 and TRBJ1-3; D might be TRBD1 (5 bases). V lost 0 bases and J 2 bases, leaving 11 bases between the germline ends. This CDR3 spans 16 amino acids. CDR1 MNHNY and CDR2 SVGAGI come from the germline V gene (reference sequence). The CDR3, as DNA: TGTGCCAGCAGTTACTCGAAAGACAGCCCTGGAAACACCATATATTTT. Translating it yields CASSYSKDSPGNTIYF.

J is TRBJ1-1 and V is TRBV27; D remains ambiguous. The V end was cut by 2 bases, the J end by 1 base, with 5 bases between. In germline, CDR1 is MNHEY, CDR2 SMNVEV (reference sequence). This CDR3 contains 13 residues. CDR3: CASSLAGNTEAFF. The CDR3 DNA is TGTGCCAGCAGTTTAGCGGGGAACACTGAAGCTTTCTTT.

The chain's CDR3 is CASQGADYGYTF. For the CDR3, the DNA is TGTGCCAGTCAGGGGGCAGACTATGGCTACACCTTC. The V call is TRBV5-6, the J call TRBJ1-2; TRBD1 agrees at 8 bases. This CDR3 spans 12 amino acids. CDR1 is SGHDT, CDR2 YYEEEE, per germline. V lost 8 bases and J lost 3; bases outside the gene matches: 3.

The CDR3 protein is CASSPAGPAYEQYF. CDR3 DNA sequence: TGTGCCAGCAGTCCCGCGGGTCCAGCCTACGAGCAGTACTTC. The V call is TRBV27, the J call TRBJ2-7; possible D gene TRBD2, 5 bases. CDR3 length equals 14 residues. Per the germline V gene, CDR1 is MNHEY and CDR2 is SMNVEV (reference sequence). V was clipped by 5 bases and J by 2 bases, with 13 bases between them.

The V and J genes are TRBV7-8 and TRBJ2-7, with TRBD1 as a possible D gene (5 bases). The CDR3 runs to 11 residues. Trimming pared 5 bases from V and 5 bases from J, leaving 7 bases between. Per the germline V gene, CDR1 is SGHVS and CDR2 is FQNEAQ. The CDR3 nucleotides are TGTGCCAGCAGCCCCAGGGACGAGCAGTACTTC. Translation gives CASSPRDEQYF.

V gene TRBV5-4 combines with J gene TRBJ1-2; 9 nucleotides match TRBD1. Germline V gives CDR1 SGHNT, CDR2 YYREEE (reference sequence). Losses at the gene ends were 4 bases for V and 9 bases for J; bases not matched to a gene: 19. The CDR3 is 17 residues long. This CDR3 is CASSPTGQGIYGGSYTF. The CDR3 DNA is TGTGCCAGCAGCCCGACGGGACAGGGTATATACGGCGGAAGCTACACCTTC.

The rearrangement uses TRBV6-1 and TRBJ1-2; 8 bases line up with TRBD1. Germline V gives CDR1 MNHNS, CDR2 SASEGT. V dropped 5 bases and J dropped 5; count of bases not matched to a gene: 7. The CDR3 length is 14 residues. As DNA, the CDR3 is TGTGCCAGCAGTTCCGGGGGACAGGAGTATGGCTACACCTTC. Encoded protein: CASSSGGQEYGYTF.

The gene calls are TRBV6-1 and TRBJ2-3, with a tentative D call TRBD2 (5 bases). The CDR3 is made up of 15 amino acids. The V and J ends lost 10 bases and 0 bases respectively, with 17 bases between them. Germline CDR1 MNHNS, CDR2 SASEGT. CDR3 DNA sequence: TGTGCCACCGTGAAAGCGCGGACTAGCACAGATACGCAGTATTTT. Its translation: CATVKARTSTDTQYF.